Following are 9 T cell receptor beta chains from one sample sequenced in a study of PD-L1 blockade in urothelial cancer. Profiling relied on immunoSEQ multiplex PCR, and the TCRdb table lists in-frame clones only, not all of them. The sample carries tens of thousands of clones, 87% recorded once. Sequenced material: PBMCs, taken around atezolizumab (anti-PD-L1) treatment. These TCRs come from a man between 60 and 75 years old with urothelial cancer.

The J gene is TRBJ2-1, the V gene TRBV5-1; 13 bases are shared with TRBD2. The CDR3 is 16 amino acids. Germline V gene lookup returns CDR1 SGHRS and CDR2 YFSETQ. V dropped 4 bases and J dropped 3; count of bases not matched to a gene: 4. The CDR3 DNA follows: TGCGCCAGCAGCCCAAGGACTAGCGGGGGCTACAATGAGCAGTTCTTC. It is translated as CASSPRTSGGYNEQFF.

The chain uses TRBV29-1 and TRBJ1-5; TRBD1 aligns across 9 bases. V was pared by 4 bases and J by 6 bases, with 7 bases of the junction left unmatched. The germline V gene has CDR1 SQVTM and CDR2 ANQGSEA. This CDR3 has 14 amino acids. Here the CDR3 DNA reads TGCAGCGTTGGGGGGACAGGGCCGGGTCAGCCCCAGCATTTT. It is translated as CSVGGTGPGQPQHF.

Here the CDR3 DNA reads TGTGCCAGCAGCAGGACAGGGGGCATGTATGGCTACACCTTC. It encodes CASSRTGGMYGYTF. This sequence joins TRBV2 and TRBJ1-2, with 11 bases matching TRBD1. The junction had 5 bases not matched to a gene; V was cut back by 6 bases and J by 5 bases. The CDR3 loop spans 14 amino acids. Germline-derived CDR1 and CDR2 are SNHLY and FYNNEI. The full variable domain, completed using reference TRBV2 and TRBJ1-2, is EPEVTQTPSHQVTQMGQEVILRCVPISNHLYFYWYRQILGQKVEFLVSFYNNEISEKSEIFDDQFSVERPDGSNFTLKIRSTKLEDSAMYFCASSRTGGMYGYTFGSGTRLTVV.

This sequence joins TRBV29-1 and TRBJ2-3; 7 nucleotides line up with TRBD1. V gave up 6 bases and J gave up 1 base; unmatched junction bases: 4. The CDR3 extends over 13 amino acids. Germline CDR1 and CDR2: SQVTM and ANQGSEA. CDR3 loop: CSVLQGGTDTQYF. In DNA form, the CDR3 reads TGCAGCGTCCTCCAGGGGGGCACAGATACGCAGTATTTT.

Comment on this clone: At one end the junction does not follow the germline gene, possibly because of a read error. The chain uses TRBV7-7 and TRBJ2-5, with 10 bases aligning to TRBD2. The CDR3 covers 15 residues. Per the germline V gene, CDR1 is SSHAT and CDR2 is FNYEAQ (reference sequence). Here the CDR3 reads CASSSERGGYQTQYF. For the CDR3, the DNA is TGTGCTAGCAGCTCCGAGCGGGGGGGTTATCAGACCCAGTACTTC.

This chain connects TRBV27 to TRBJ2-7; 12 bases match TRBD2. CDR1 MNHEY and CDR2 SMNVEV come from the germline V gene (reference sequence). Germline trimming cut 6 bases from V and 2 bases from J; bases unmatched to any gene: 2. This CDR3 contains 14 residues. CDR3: CASSRTSGAYEQYF. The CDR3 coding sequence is TGTGCCAGCAGCCGGACTAGCGGGGCCTACGAGCAGTACTTC.

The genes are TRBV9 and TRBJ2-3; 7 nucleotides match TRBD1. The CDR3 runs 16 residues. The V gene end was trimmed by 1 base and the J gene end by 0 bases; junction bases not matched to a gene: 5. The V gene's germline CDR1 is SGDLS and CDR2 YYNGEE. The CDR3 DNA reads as TGTGCCAGCAGCGTATTGGACAGGCTCAGCACAGATACGCAGTATTTT. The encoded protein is CASSVLDRLSTDTQYF.

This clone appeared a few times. For the CDR3, the DNA is TGCAGCGTGGGAGGACAAGGGAACTATGGCTACACCTTC. It codes for CSVGGQGNYGYTF. The chain joins TRBV29-1 to TRBJ1-2; a possible D gene is TRBD1 (5 bases). This CDR3 region has 13 residues. V lost 6 bases, J lost 2 bases, and 13 bases lay in between. CDR1 and CDR2 from the germline V gene are SQVTM and ANQGSEA.

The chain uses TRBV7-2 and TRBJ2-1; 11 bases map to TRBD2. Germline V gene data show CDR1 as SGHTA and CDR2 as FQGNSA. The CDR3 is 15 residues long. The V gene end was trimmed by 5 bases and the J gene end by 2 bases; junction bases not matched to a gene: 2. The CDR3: CASSRSGRAYNEQFF. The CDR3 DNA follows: TGTGCCAGCAGCCGTAGCGGGAGGGCCTACAATGAGCAGTTCTTC.